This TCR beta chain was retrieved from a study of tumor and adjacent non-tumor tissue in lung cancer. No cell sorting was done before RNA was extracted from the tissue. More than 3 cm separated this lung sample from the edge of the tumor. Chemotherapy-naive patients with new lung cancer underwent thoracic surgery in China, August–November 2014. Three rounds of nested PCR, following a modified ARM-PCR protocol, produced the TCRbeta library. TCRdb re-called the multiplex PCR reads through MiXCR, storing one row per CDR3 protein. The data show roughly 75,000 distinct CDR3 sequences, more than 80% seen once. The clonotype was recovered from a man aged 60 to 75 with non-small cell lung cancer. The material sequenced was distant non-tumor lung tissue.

The CDR3 spells CASSDRTFSTDTQYF. In nucleotides, the CDR3 is TGCGCCAGCAGTGACAGGACGTTTAGCACAGATACGCAGTATTTT. This sequence joins TRBV5-1 and TRBJ2-3, with D possibly TRBD1 on 6 matching bases. The CDR3 has 15 amino acids. V was clipped by 5 bases and J by 0 bases, with 13 bases between them. CDR1 and CDR2 from the germline V gene are SGHRS and YFSETQ.